These 21 T cell receptor beta chains were sequenced from one sample in a study of shared clonotypes between healthy human individuals. The repertoire was sequenced with immunoSEQ multiplex PCR; TCRdb's copy has only in-frame clones and lacks some. The sample has under 1,100,000 clones, about 84% seen once; the top ten hold roughly 0.55%. Sequencing was performed on memory CD4+ T cells from PBMCs. Subset denoted: CD45RA-negative fraction. These receptors were collected from a man between 18 and 35 years old in good health. Some clones in this sample may be carry-over from other donors' samples.

This clone was detected only a few times. The chain combines TRBV7-3 with TRBJ2-3; 7 bases fit TRBD1. The germline V gene has CDR1 SGHTA and CDR2 FQGTGA. CDR3 size: 14 residues. J was trimmed by 4 bases and V by 7 bases; bases with no gene match: 8. CDR3 residues: CASTPGGPADTQYF. CDR3 coding DNA: TGTGCCAGCACACCAGGGGGTCCCGCAGATACGCAGTATTTT.

The chain recombines TRBV7-6 with TRBJ1-5; a possible D gene is TRBD1 (6 bases). V lost 5 bases, J lost 6 bases, and 14 bases lay in between. CDR3 length: 14 amino acids. Germline V CDR1 and CDR2: SGHVS, FNYEAQ. CDR3 residues: CASSAGAFTQPQHF. The CDR3 bases are TGTGCCAGCAGCGCGGGGGCGTTCACTCAGCCCCAGCATTTT.

The chain uses TRBV28 and TRBJ2-3; D possibly corresponds to TRBD1 (6 bases). Germline-derived CDR1 and CDR2 are MDHEN and SYDVKM. Trimming pared 8 bases from V and 5 bases from J, leaving 20 bases between. This CDR3 is built from 15 residues. CDR3 in DNA: TGTGCCAGCCAGGGGAGTGGGAGAAAGGTAGATACGCAGTATTTT. Translated, it gives CASQGSGRKVDTQYF. The full variable domain, in which reference TRBV28 and TRBJ2-3 provide the parts outside the CDR3, is DVKVTQSSRYLVKRTGEKVFLECVQDMDHENMFWYRQDPGLGLRLIYFSYDVKMKEKGDIPEGYSVSREKKERFSLILESASTNQTSMYLCASQGSGRKVDTQYFGPGTRLTVL.

With respect to this clone: The sample contains more than one DNA sequence encoding this CDR3. This rearrangement joins TRBV9 to TRBJ1-4; 7 nucleotides align to TRBD1. The CDR3 is 15 amino acids. Trimming at V came to 2 bases and at J to 4 bases, leaving 5 bases not matched to a gene. Germline assignment: CDR1 SGDLS and CDR2 YYNGEE. The CDR3 nucleotides read TGTGCCAGCAGCGTGGCGGGACAGCTTAATGAAAAACTGTTTTTT. It encodes CASSVAGQLNEKLFF.

This clone was counted only a few times. V usage is TRBV7-8 and J usage is TRBJ2-1; 12 nucleotides match TRBD2. This CDR3 is built from 15 residues. Germline loops: CDR1 SGHVS, CDR2 FQNEAQ. V shed 5 bases and J 7 bases; nucleotides not matched to a gene: 6. In nucleotides, the CDR3 is TGTGCCAGCAGCCCCAGACTAGCGGGAGCAAATGAGCAGTTCTTC. This encodes CASSPRLAGANEQFF.

This sequence joins TRBV5-1 and TRBJ1-4, with D unresolved. Trimming took off 0 bases at V and 3 bases at J, with 6 bases between the two ends. The germline CDR1 and CDR2 sequences are SGHRS and YFSETQ. This CDR3 contains 14 residues. DNA for the CDR3: TGCGCCAGCAGCTTGGATACAGCTAATGAAAAACTGTTTTTT. Residues: CASSLDTANEKLFF. The entire variable domain, with the rest obtained from reference TRBV5-1 and TRBJ1-4, is as follows: KAGVTQTPRYLIKTRGQQVTLSCSPISGHRSVSWYQQTPGQGLQFLFEYFSETQRNKGNFPGRFSGRQFSNSRSEMNVSTLELGDSALYLCASSLDTANEKLFFGSGTQLSVL.

In nucleotides, the CDR3 is TGCGCCAGCAGCATAACAGGGGGATCCTACGAGCAGTACTTC. It is translated as CASSITGGSYEQYF. The J gene is TRBJ2-7, the V gene TRBV5-1; 8 bases are a match to TRBD1. This CDR3 contains 14 residues. Germline V gene sequence: CDR1 SGHRS, CDR2 YFSETQ. After removal of 4 bases from V and 1 base from J, the junction contained 4 bases not matched to a gene.

V and J are TRBV5-6 and TRBJ1-4; D uncertain. The CDR3 runs 15 residues. Trimming took 0 bases from V and 2 from J, leaving 8 bases between them. CDR1 and CDR2 from the germline V gene are SGHDT and YYEEEE. This CDR3 reads CASSLGPMTNEKLFF. The CDR3 DNA reads TGTGCCAGCAGCTTGGGGCCCATGACTAATGAAAAACTGTTTTTT.

The chain employs TRBV19 and TRBJ2-1, with D possibly TRBD1 on 5 matching bases. CDR1 and CDR2 (germline): LNHDA, SQIVND (reference sequence). Trimming took off 3 bases at V and 4 bases at J, with 10 bases between the two ends. This CDR3 spans 14 amino acids. CDR3 protein: CASSIDSSYNEQFF. The CDR3 DNA follows: TGTGCCAGTAGTATTGACAGCTCTTACAATGAGCAGTTCTTC.

This clone appeared a single time. V is TRBV4-2 and J is TRBJ2-5; TRBD1 might be the D (5 bases). This CDR3 has 15 residues. Germline CDR1 and CDR2: LGHNA and YNFKEQ. V was clipped by 3 bases and J by 1 base, with 12 bases between them. This CDR3 reads CASSQLGQPQETQYF. CDR3 nucleotides: TGTGCCAGCAGCCAGTTGGGGCAGCCCCAAGAGACCCAGTACTTC.

There are a few counts of this clone. This chain uses TRBV25-1 with TRBJ2-6; D not resolved. The CDR3 contains 15 residues. CDR1 MGHDK and CDR2 SYGVNS come from the germline V gene. The V gene lost 7 bases and the J gene lost 1 base, with 11 bases spanning the gap. The CDR3 DNA follows: TGTGCCAGCATGCAAGCCGAATCTGGGGCCAACGTCCTGACTTTC. Translating gives CASMQAESGANVLTF.

This chain links TRBV7-3 with TRBJ2-3, with D unresolved. V lost 4 bases and J lost 6, with 8 bases in between. The CDR3 runs 12 residues. CDR1 SGHTA and CDR2 FQGTGA come from the germline V gene. In nucleotides, the CDR3 is TGTGCCAGCAGCTCAGAGTCGGATACGCAGTATTTT. It translates to CASSSESDTQYF. The complete variable domain, with remaining parts taken from reference TRBV7-3 and TRBJ2-3, reads GAGVSQTPSNKVTEKGKYVELRCDPISGHTALYWYRQSLGQGPEFLIYFQGTGAADDSGLPNDRFFAVRPEGSVSTLKIQRTERGDSAVYLCASSSESDTQYFGPGTRLTVL.

The chain has TRBV28 and TRBJ2-1, with TRBD1 as a possible D gene (6 bases). The V and J ends lost 6 bases and 3 bases respectively, with 15 bases between them. The CDR3 has 15 amino acids. The germline CDR1 and CDR2 sequences are MDHEN and SYDVKM. CDR3 region: CASSPPLDSYNEQFF. DNA for the CDR3: TGTGCCAGCAGCCCGCCCTTGGACAGCTACAATGAGCAGTTCTTC.

The chain is built from TRBV7-2 and TRBJ2-4, with D perhaps matching TRBD1 (6 bases). The CDR3 is 16 residues long. Trimming pared 5 bases from V and 3 bases from J, leaving 17 bases between. Germline V gives CDR1 SGHTA, CDR2 FQGNSA. The CDR3 nucleotides read TGTGCCAGCAGCGGGCATGGGGGCTTCGTCAAAAACATTCAGTACTTC. Amino acid sequence: CASSGHGGFVKNIQYF.

Regarding this clone: At the DNA level, this CDR3 is encoded by other sequences in the same sample as well. The rearrangement uses TRBV7-6 and TRBJ2-5; D is ambiguous. This CDR3 region has 11 residues. V lost 5 bases to trimming and J lost 5 bases, with 6 bases between them. The germline CDR1 and CDR2 sequences are SGHVS and FNYEAQ. The CDR3: CASSPLETQYF. The CDR3 DNA reads TGTGCCAGCAGCCCGCTGGAGACCCAGTACTTC.

The J gene is TRBJ2-3, the V gene TRBV9, with 10 bases aligning to TRBD2. The germline CDR1 and CDR2 sequences are SGDLS and YYNGEE. V shed 2 bases and J 4 bases; nucleotides not matched to a gene: 10. The CDR3 sequence is 17 residues long. CDR3 sequence: CASSVLAGVAGADTQYF. The CDR3 DNA is TGTGCCAGCAGCGTCCTAGCGGGAGTAGCGGGGGCAGATACGCAGTATTTT.

This clone was found once. The chain links TRBV6-5 to TRBJ1-4; weak D call: TRBD1 (5 bases). The germline V gene has CDR1 MNHEY and CDR2 SVGAGI. The germline V and J ends were trimmed by 5 bases and 8 bases, with 18 bases remaining between them. CDR3 length equals 15 residues. The CDR3 here is CASSPDSAVGEKLFF. The CDR3 nucleotides read TGTGCCAGCAGTCCAGACAGCGCGGTTGGCGAAAAACTGTTTTTT.

The genes are TRBV5-1 and TRBJ2-1; 13 positions match TRBD2. With V trimmed by 3 bases and J by 7 bases, 7 bases remained unmatched. The CDR3 totals 16 residues. In germline, CDR1 is SGHRS, CDR2 YFSETQ. The CDR3 nucleotides read TGCGCCAGCAGCTCCCCGGGACTAGCGGGGTTAAATGAGCAGTTCTTC. Translated: CASSSPGLAGLNEQFF.

V and J are TRBV11-2 and TRBJ2-1, with 15 bases identical to TRBD2. The CDR3 contains 16 residues. Germline loops: CDR1 SGHAT, CDR2 FQNNGV. V lost 6 bases, J lost 9 bases, and 9 bases stayed unmatched. The CDR3, as DNA: TGTGCCAGCAGATCCGGGACTAGCGGGAGGAAAAGTGAGCAGTTCTTC. This codes for CASRSGTSGRKSEQFF.

This clone was seen ten or more times. Other DNA sequences from this sample encode an identical CDR3 as well. The V and J genes are TRBV29-1 and TRBJ1-4; D gene ambiguous. V was clipped by 3 bases and J by 5 bases, with 7 bases between them. The CDR3 covers 12 residues. Germline lookup yields CDR1 SQVTM and CDR2 ANQGSEA. The CDR3 here is CSVESGNEKLFF. Here the CDR3 DNA reads TGCAGCGTTGAGTCGGGGAATGAAAAACTGTTTTTT.

V is TRBV7-3 and J is TRBJ2-1; D is perhaps TRBD2 (5 bases). The V and J ends lost 5 bases and 6 bases respectively, with 14 bases between them. This CDR3 region has 14 residues. The germline V gene has CDR1 SGHTA and CDR2 FQGTGA. CDR3 coding DNA: TGTGCCAGCAGCCTAGACCCTAGCAGCAATGAGCAGTTCTTC. Amino acids: CASSLDPSSNEQFF.